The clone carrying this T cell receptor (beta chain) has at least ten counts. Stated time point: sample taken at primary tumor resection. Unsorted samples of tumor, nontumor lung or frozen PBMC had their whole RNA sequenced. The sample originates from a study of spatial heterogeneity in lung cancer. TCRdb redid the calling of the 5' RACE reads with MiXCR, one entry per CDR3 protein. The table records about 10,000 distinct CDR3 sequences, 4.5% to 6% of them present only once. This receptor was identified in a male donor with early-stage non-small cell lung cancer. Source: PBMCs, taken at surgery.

The CDR3, as DNA: TGTGCCAGCTCACGATCTCAGGGTGAAGAGACCCAGTACTTC. This codes for CASSRSQGEETQYF. The rearrangement joins TRBV18 to TRBJ2-5; D is perhaps TRBD1 (5 bases). Germline V lookup: CDR1 KGHSH, CDR2 LQKENI. The CDR3 sequence is 14 residues long. V was clipped by 4 bases and J by 3 bases, with 12 bases between them.